The clone carrying this TCR beta chain was seen only once. These data come from a study of blood T cell repertoires in COVID-19. Turning to the study itself: The United States, Italy and Spain were the sources of the acute and convalescent COVID-19 samples.

Germline V gene data show CDR1 as MNHEY and CDR2 as SMNVEV (reference sequence). The CDR3 loop spans 15 amino acids. V was cut by 4 bases and J by 2 bases, with 14 bases left in between. Clones were read by immunoSEQ multiplex PCR, and TCRdb kept only the in-frame ones, dropping some. The sample includes fewer than 15,000 clones, roughly 80% of them seen just once. The sample taken for sequencing was peripheral blood. The chain carries TRBV27 and TRBJ2-5, with D tentatively TRBD2 (5 bases). This sequence was found in a woman older than 75 with acute or convalescent COVID-19. CDR3: CASSWEYQRQETQYF. Here the CDR3 DNA reads TGTGCCAGCAGTTGGGAGTATCAACGACAAGAGACCCAGTACTTC.